This T cell receptor (beta chain) stems from a study of CD8 T cells in ankylosing spondylitis. In the case of this clonotype: Its antigen remains unidentified.

TCRdb re-analysed the 5' RACE reads in MiXCR, keeping a single row per CDR3 protein. The table has some 130,000 distinct CDR3 sequences, about an eighth seen once; the top ten hold 2.5% to 3.5%. Study-wide points: Researchers reportedly found disease-linked clones significantly enriched in matched ankylosing spondylitis synovial fluid. A motif in TCR beta, a set of seven to nine highly homologous variants, appeared characteristic of ankylosing spondylitis blood. Researchers report that disease-linked clones proved CD8+ and relatively rare in peripheral blood. In synovial fluid and blood from reactive arthritis, some motif variants were previously reported.

Material for sequencing was blood, either unsorted or a sorted T cell fraction (not recorded which). The clonotype originates from a female donor with ankylosing spondylitis or in good health (not recorded which).

Here the CDR3 reads CSAAGRSYEQYF. Here the CDR3 DNA reads TGCAGTGCCGCGGGCCGCTCCTACGAGCAGTACTTC. The rearrangement joins TRBV20-1 to TRBJ2-7; perhaps TRBD2 as D (5 bases). The CDR3 totals 12 residues. Deletions cut 6 bases from V and 0 bases from J, with 9 bases between. The germline CDR1 and CDR2 sequences are DFQATT and SNEGSKA (reference sequence).